A single sample gave rise to the 17 T cell receptor beta chains below, sequenced in a study of blood T cell repertoires in COVID-19. TCRdb's table, derived via immunoSEQ multiplex PCR, lists solely in-frame clones and lacks some. Of roughly 150,000 clones detected, about four fifths appear once; the ten largest clones hold about 15%. What was sequenced was peripheral blood. These receptors came from a human donor with acute or convalescent COVID-19. The donor label of this sample is uncertain.

This chain joins TRBV18 and TRBJ1-3; D is uncertain. Trimming took 2 bases from V and 0 from J, leaving 23 bases between them. The CDR3 is made up of 20 amino acids. Germline V gives CDR1 KGHSH, CDR2 LQKENI. The CDR3 sequence: CASSPGRKLSPPYSGNTIYF. CDR3 nucleotides: TGTGCCAGCTCACCAGGTCGAAAATTAAGCCCACCTTACTCTGGAAACACCATATATTTT.

V gene TRBV29-1 combines with J gene TRBJ1-1, with D unresolved. This CDR3 has 11 amino acids. Germline-derived CDR1 and CDR2 are SQVTM and ANQGSEA. Trimming removed 4 bases from V and 5 bases from J, with 8 bases in between. CDR3 amino acids: CSVGRRTEAFF. In DNA form, the CDR3 reads TGCAGCGTTGGGCGGAGGACTGAAGCTTTCTTT.

CDR3 sequence (DNA): TGTGCCAGCACACGCAAGGGCGGGGATAGCAATCAGCCCCAGCATTTT. Amino acids: CASTRKGGDSNQPQHF. V gene TRBV19 combines with J gene TRBJ1-5; D unresolved. Per germline, CDR1 LNHDA and CDR2 SQIVND (reference sequence). The CDR3 loop spans 16 amino acids. V lost 9 bases and J lost 0, with 18 bases in between. Using reference TRBV19 and TRBJ1-5 for the parts outside the CDR3, the full variable domain is DGGITQSPKYLFRKEGQNVTLSCEQNLNHDAMYWYRQDPGQGLRLIYYSQIVNDFQKGDIAEGYSVSREKKESFPLTVTSAQKNPTAFYLCASTRKGGDSNQPQHFGDGTRLSIL.

The chain recombines TRBV11-2 with TRBJ2-7, with no clear D. The CDR3 runs to 11 residues. Between the trimmed V and J ends, which lost 3 bases and 5 bases, there was a span of 5 bases. Germline loops: CDR1 SGHAT, CDR2 FQNNGV. The CDR3 here is CASSLAHEQYF. For the CDR3, the DNA is TGTGCCAGCAGCTTGGCTCACGAGCAGTACTTC.

Written as DNA, the CDR3 is TGTGCCAGCAGCAAGGGGCGGGGTAACTATGGCTACACCTTC. It is translated as CASSKGRGNYGYTF. The chain uses TRBV11-2 and TRBJ1-2, with D possibly matching TRBD1 (5 bases). Trimming cost V 5 bases and J 1 base, with 11 bases left between them. This CDR3 has 14 amino acids. The germline V gene has CDR1 SGHAT and CDR2 FQNNGV.

The V gene is TRBV4-2, the J gene TRBJ2-1; D may be TRBD2 (5 bases). The CDR3 loop spans 15 amino acids. V dropped 7 bases and J dropped 0 bases, with 13 bases sitting between them. Germline CDR1 reads LGHNA; CDR2 reads YNFKEQ. The CDR3 DNA reads TGTGCCAGCAAGATAGAGGACTCCTCCTACAATGAGCAGTTCTTC. It is translated as CASKIEDSSYNEQFF.

The chain combines TRBV4-2 with TRBJ2-1; perhaps TRBD1 as D (6 bases). CDR3 length: 14 amino acids. The germline CDR1 and CDR2 sequences are LGHNA and YNFKEQ. V gave up 4 bases and J gave up 9 bases, with 16 bases separating them. This chain's CDR3 is CASSLVTGPPEQFF. CDR3 DNA sequence: TGTGCCAGCAGCCTCGTAACAGGGCCCCCTGAGCAGTTCTTC.

This chain joins TRBV7-9 and TRBJ1-3; D call uncertain. The CDR3 has 17 amino acids. Germline loops: CDR1 SEHNR, CDR2 FQNEAQ (reference sequence). Trimming took off 0 bases at V and 0 bases at J, with 12 bases between the two ends. The CDR3 nucleotides are TGTGCCAGCAGCTTAGCCCGCGCAACTTCCTCTGGAAACACCATATATTTT. Its translation is CASSLARATSSGNTIYF.

The chain has TRBV19 and TRBJ1-4; 8 nucleotides line up with TRBD1. CDR3 length: 15 residues. J lost 7 bases, V lost 3 bases, and 7 bases had no gene match. CDR1 is LNHDA and CDR2 is SQIVND in the germline V gene (reference sequence). Written as DNA, the CDR3 is TGTGCCAGTAGTATCGCCGGGACAGGAAGTGAAAAACTGTTTTTT. Residues: CASSIAGTGSEKLFF.

The rearrangement links TRBV25-1 to TRBJ1-1, with D maybe TRBD1 (5 bases). The CDR3 extends over 12 amino acids. V was pared by 0 bases and J by 11 bases, with 10 bases between. Germline CDR1 is MGHDK and CDR2 is SYGVNS. CDR3 sequence (DNA): TGTGCCAGCAGTGAATACGGAGGGGAGGCTTTCTTT. Its translation: CASSEYGGEAFF.

Only a few counts were recorded for this clone. The chain combines TRBV19 with TRBJ1-5; D unresolved. The germline V gene encodes CDR1 LNHDA and CDR2 SQIVND (reference sequence). Trimming pared 7 bases from V and 2 bases from J, leaving 18 bases between. This CDR3 is built from 16 residues. CDR3 nucleotides: TGTGCCAGTACCCCGGCGGGGAAGGGAGGCAATCAGCCCCAGCATTTT. Translating it yields CASTPAGKGGNQPQHF.

This clone was counted a few times. This rearrangement joins TRBV19 to TRBJ1-1; TRBD1 might be the D (6 bases). V lost 3 bases and J lost 8, with 13 bases in between. This CDR3 has 13 residues. From germline, CDR1 is LNHDA and CDR2 SQIVND (reference sequence). Here the CDR3 reads CASSIRAGEEAFF. Here the CDR3 DNA reads TGTGCCAGTAGTATTCGGGCAGGGGAAGAAGCTTTCTTT.

The chain employs TRBV7-6 and TRBJ1-3, with a tentative D call TRBD1 (6 bases). V was cut by 4 bases and J by 4 bases, with 11 bases left in between. The CDR3 length is 14 residues. Germline CDR1 SGHVS, CDR2 FNYEAQ. CDR3 sequence: CASSSLGTGNTIYF. The DNA of the CDR3 is TGTGCCAGCAGCTCTTTGGGGACAGGAAACACCATATATTTT.

In DNA, the CDR3 is TGTGCCAGCAGCCAAGAGGCGGGGAATTTCGGAAACACCATATATTTT. It is translated as CASSQEAGNFGNTIYF. The chain links TRBV3-1 (or the pseudogene TRBV3-2) to TRBJ1-3; no clear D. V gave up 0 bases and J gave up 4 bases, with 13 bases separating them. Germline V gives CDR1 LGHDT, CDR2 YNNKEL (reference sequence). The CDR3 has 16 amino acids.

V and J are TRBV7-9 and TRBJ2-7, with a possible D match to TRBD1 (7 bases). The CDR3 is 14 residues long. Deletions cut 4 bases from V and 3 bases from J, with 13 bases between. Germline CDR1 SEHNR, CDR2 FQNEAQ (reference sequence). CDR3 region: CASSSRDSNYEQYF. CDR3 coding DNA: TGTGCCAGCAGCTCGCGGGACAGCAACTACGAGCAGTACTTC.

This clone was counted a few times. V is TRBV3-1 (or the pseudogene TRBV3-2) and J is TRBJ1-2; 8 bases map to TRBD1. V lost 10 bases, J lost 5 bases, and 6 bases stayed unmatched. This CDR3 contains 12 residues. Germline CDR1 and CDR2: LGHDT and YNNKEL (reference sequence). The CDR3 region has the DNA TGTGCCACTGAGGGGACAGGTTATGGCTACACCTTC. Its translation: CATEGTGYGYTF.

Here the CDR3 reads CASSFGLARETQYF. The CDR3 nucleotides read TGCGCCAGCAGCTTCGGGCTAGCGCGAGAGACCCAGTACTTC. The rearrangement joins TRBV5-1 to TRBJ2-5; TRBD2 might be the D (6 bases). This CDR3 contains 14 residues. Trimming removed 2 bases from V and 4 bases from J, with 12 bases in between. The germline CDR1 and CDR2 sequences are SGHRS and YFSETQ.